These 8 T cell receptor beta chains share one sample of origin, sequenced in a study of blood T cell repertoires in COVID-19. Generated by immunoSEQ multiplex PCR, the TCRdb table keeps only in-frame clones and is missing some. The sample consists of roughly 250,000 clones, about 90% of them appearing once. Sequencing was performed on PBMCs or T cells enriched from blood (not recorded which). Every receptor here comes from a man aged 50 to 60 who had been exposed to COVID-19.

CDR3 in DNA: TGCACCTCCTTGACTAGCGGGAAAAATGAGCAGTTCTTC. It is translated as CTSLTSGKNEQFF. The chain links TRBV29-1 to TRBJ2-1; 11 nucleotides agree with TRBD2. The V gene's germline CDR1 is SQVTM and CDR2 ANQGSEA. CDR3 length: 13 amino acids.

The CDR3 sequence is CASSSRQGIAQETQYF. Written as DNA, the CDR3 is TGTGCCAGCAGCTCGAGACAGGGAATTGCGCAAGAGACCCAGTACTTC. The chain links TRBV11-3 to TRBJ2-5; TRBD1 matches 7 bases. The CDR3 sequence is 16 residues long. V was pared by 4 bases and J by 2 bases, with 10 bases of the junction left unmatched. Germline loops: CDR1 SGHNT, CDR2 YENEEA.

CDR3 in amino acids: CASSLTAGPHGNQPQHF. The CDR3, as DNA: TGCGCCAGCAGCTTAACAGCAGGGCCCCATGGCAATCAGCCCCAGCATTTT. V and J are TRBV4-1 and TRBJ1-5, with TRBD1 as a possible D gene (5 bases). Germline loops: CDR1 MGHRA, CDR2 YSYEKL. Trimming removed 5 bases at V and 2 bases at J, with 19 bases between. This CDR3 is built from 17 residues.

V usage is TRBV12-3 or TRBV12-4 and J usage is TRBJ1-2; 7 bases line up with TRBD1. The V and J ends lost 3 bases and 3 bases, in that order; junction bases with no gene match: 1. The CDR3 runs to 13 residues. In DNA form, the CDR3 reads TGTGCCAGCAGTTTGGGGACAGACTATGGCTACACCTTC. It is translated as CASSLGTDYGYTF.

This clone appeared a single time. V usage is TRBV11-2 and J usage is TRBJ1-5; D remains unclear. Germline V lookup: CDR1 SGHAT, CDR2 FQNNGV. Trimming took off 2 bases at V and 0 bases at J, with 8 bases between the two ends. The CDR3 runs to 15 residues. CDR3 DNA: TGTGCCAGCAGCTTACAGGCAGGTAGCAATCAGCCCCAGCATTTT. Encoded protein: CASSLQAGSNQPQHF. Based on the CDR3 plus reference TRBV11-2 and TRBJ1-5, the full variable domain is EAGVAQSPRYKIIEKRQSVAFWCNPISGHATLYWYQQILGQGPKLLIQFQNNGVVDDSQLPKDRFSAERLKGVDSTLKIQPAKLEDSAVYLCASSLQAGSNQPQHFGDGTRLSIL.

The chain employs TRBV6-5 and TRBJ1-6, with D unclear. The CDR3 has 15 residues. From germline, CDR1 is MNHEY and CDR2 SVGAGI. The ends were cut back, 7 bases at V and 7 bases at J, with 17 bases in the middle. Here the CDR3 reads CASILHYGSNSPLHF. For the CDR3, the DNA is TGTGCCAGCATTCTCCACTATGGTAGCAATTCACCCCTCCACTTT.

The DNA for the CDR3 is TGTGCCAGCAGCTTAGCTTACCTACCGGGGGGGGTCCTCCGCGGGGAGCAGTACTTC. As protein: CASSLAYLPGGVLRGEQYF. This chain links TRBV7-8 with TRBJ2-7, with 8 bases fitting TRBD2. The trim removed 0 bases at V and 7 bases at J, leaving 20 bases unmatched. Germline V CDR1 and CDR2: SGHVS, FQNEAQ. CDR3 length: 19 amino acids.

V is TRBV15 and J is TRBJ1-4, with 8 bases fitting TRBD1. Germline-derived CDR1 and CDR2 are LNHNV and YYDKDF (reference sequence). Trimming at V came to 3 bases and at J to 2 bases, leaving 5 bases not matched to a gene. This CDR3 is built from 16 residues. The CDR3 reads CATSSLRQGTNEKLFF. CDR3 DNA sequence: TGTGCCACCAGCAGCCTCCGACAGGGGACTAATGAAAAACTGTTTTTT.